What follows is one TCR beta chain and its context. Its antigen is unknown. This specimen belongs to a study of cytomegalovirus exposure and HLA in healthy donors. About the study: The Caucasian-associated ancestry cluster contained 65% to 85% of the roughly 400 genotyped donors.

General observations from the study: According to an earlier analysis, most TCR beta V segments yielded productive rearrangements about 90% or about 30% of the time. An analysis was carried out at a later point. It showed that HLA-associated TCR beta chains were more clonally expanded than equally common non-associated chains.

Amplification used 60 Vbeta primers and 13 Jbeta primers. Assay used: immunoSEQ multiplex PCR; TCRdb lists only in-frame clones, some missing. The table includes more than 130,000 clones, 60% to 80% detected once. The receptor comes from a male donor in good health and CMV-seronegative. Specimen: PBMCs.

The CDR3 sequence: CASSPFNEKLFF. The CDR3 DNA follows: TGTGCCAGCAGTCCCTTCAATGAAAAACTGTTTTTT. The gene calls are TRBV6-6 and TRBJ1-4, with D unresolved. Trimming took 5 bases from V and 5 from J, leaving 6 bases between them. The CDR3 totals 12 residues. Germline V CDR1 and CDR2: MNHNY, SVGAGI (reference sequence).